This T cell receptor beta chain was documented in a study of T cell changes during pregnancy in multiple sclerosis (dated by TCRdb to between 2017 and 2020). Some background on the complete study: Changes in the T cell repertoire over the course of pregnancy were examined in this study in women with multiple sclerosis.

Here V drops 4 bases and J drops 3 bases, and the junction holds 6 bases not matched to any gene. The germline V gene gives CDR1 as SGDLS and CDR2 as YYNGEE. There are 15 amino acids in the CDR3, from cysteine to phenylalanine inclusive. Solely the CDR3 DNA is kept, with 45 bases framed from the first base. With respect to this clone: What antigen it recognizes has not been identified. One base away there is no much larger clone; base qualities are not given.

The library was built by means of the immunoSEQ multiplex PCR assay. The source is immuneACCESS, and TCRdb retained only in-frame sequences with V and J called. Part of the clones is not carried over; for the studies checked, unresolved V genes explain less than half of this, and the remainder is unexplained. The sample has around 60,000 clones on record, 75% to 95% of them singletons. Approximately 0.45% of the sample belongs to the ten largest clones. The sequence came from a female donor in good health, enrolled as a control in a pregnancy study. The V and J segments used are TRBV9 and TRBJ1-4, and 7 bases in between align with TRBD1. The specimen was CD4+ T cells from peripheral blood mononuclear cells, collected after pregnancy. For the CDR3, the sequence is CASSSRDSSNEKLFF. Read as DNA, the sequence is TGTGCCAGCAGCTCCCGGGACAGCTCTAATGAAAAACTGTTTTTT.